This T cell receptor (beta chain) is from a study of shared clonotypes between healthy human individuals. Authors' analysis steps: ImmunoSEQ supplied junction-only sequences lacking quality scores, so filtering was different. Clones were sequenced by immunoSEQ multiplex PCR, and TCRdb holds only the in-frame ones, with some missing. V, J and clone size reflect that table, while D and trimming were determined from the DNA. The sample carries around 2.5 million clones, 90% to 95% recorded once. The germline CDR1 and CDR2 sequences are MNHNS and SASEGT. V was pared by 6 bases and J by 5 bases, with 4 bases of the junction left unmatched. The length of the CDR3 is 13 residues.

V and J are TRBV6-1 and TRBJ2-7; 10 bases match TRBD1. Sequenced material: naive CD4+ T cells from PBMCs. Subset denoted: CD45RA+ positively selected. This TCR was sampled from a man between 18 and 29 years old in good health. Some clones in this sample may be carry-over from other donors' samples. The CDR3: CASREGTGDEQYF. CDR3 DNA: TGTGCCAGCAGGGAGGGGACAGGGGACGAGCAGTACTTC.